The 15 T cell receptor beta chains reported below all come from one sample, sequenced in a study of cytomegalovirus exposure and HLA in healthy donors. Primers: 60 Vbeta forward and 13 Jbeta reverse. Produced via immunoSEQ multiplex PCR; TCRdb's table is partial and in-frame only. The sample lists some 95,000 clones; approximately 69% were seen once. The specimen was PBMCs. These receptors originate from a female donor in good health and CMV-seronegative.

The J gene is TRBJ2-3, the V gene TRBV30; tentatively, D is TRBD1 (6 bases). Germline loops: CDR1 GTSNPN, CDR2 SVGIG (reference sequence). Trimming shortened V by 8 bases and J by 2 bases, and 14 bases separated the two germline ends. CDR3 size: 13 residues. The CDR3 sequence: CALGRGPTDTQYF. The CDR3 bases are TGTGCCCTGGGCAGGGGCCCCACAGATACGCAGTATTTT.

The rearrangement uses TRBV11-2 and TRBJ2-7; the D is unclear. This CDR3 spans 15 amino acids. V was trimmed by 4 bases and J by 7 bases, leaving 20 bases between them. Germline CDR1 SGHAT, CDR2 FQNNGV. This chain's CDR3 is CASSSKSTPRVEQYF. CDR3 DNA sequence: TGTGCCAGCAGCTCCAAGAGCACCCCTAGAGTAGAGCAGTACTTC.

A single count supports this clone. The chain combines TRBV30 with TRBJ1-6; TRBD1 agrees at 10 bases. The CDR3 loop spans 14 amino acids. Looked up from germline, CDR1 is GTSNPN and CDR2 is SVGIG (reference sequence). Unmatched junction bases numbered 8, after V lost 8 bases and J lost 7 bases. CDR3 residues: CAQDRGQGNSPLHF. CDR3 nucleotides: TGTGCCCAAGACAGGGGGCAGGGAAATTCACCCCTCCACTTT.

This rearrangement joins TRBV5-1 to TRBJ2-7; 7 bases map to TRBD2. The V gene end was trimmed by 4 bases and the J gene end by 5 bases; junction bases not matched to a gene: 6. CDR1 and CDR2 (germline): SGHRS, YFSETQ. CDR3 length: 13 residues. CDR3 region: CASSTTSDHEQYF. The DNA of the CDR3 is TGCGCCAGCAGCACAACTAGCGATCACGAGCAGTACTTC.

CDR3 sequence: CASSLGRVKKEQYF. In DNA form, the CDR3 reads TGTGCCAGCAGCCTTGGGCGTGTGAAGAAAGAGCAGTACTTC. The V call is TRBV27, the J call TRBJ2-7; no reliable D call. V was shortened by 6 bases and J by 7 bases, with 19 bases between the two germline ends. The CDR3 runs 14 residues. Germline assignment: CDR1 MNHEY and CDR2 SMNVEV (reference sequence).

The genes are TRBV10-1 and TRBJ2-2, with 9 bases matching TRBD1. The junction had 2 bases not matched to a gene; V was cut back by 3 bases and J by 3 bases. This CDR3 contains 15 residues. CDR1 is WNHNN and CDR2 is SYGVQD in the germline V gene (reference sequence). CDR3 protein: CASSDGDRDTGELFF. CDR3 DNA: TGCGCCAGCAGTGACGGGGACAGGGACACCGGGGAGCTGTTTTTT.

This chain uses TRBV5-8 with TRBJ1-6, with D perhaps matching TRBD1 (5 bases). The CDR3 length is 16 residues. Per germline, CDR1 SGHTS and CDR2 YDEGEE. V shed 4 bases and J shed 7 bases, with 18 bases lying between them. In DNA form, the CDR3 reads TGTGCCAGCAGCCCCCCTGGGGGACTGAAGAATTCACCCCTCCACTTT. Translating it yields CASSPPGGLKNSPLHF.

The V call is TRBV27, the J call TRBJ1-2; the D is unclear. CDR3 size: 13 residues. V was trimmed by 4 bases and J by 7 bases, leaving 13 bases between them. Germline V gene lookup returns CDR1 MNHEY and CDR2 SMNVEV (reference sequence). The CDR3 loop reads CASSYAGDGGYTF. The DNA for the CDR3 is TGTGCCAGCAGTTACGCGGGAGATGGTGGCTACACCTTC.

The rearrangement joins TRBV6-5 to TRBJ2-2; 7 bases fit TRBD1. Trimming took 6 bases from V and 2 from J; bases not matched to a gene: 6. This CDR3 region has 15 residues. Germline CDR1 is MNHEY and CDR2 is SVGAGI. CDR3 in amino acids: CASSQGQTNTGELFF. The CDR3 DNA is TGTGCCAGCAGCCAGGGACAGACAAACACCGGGGAGCTGTTTTTT.

Here the CDR3 reads CASSLYVRGTEAFF. DNA for the CDR3: TGTGCCAGCAGTTTGTATGTGAGAGGCACTGAAGCTTTCTTT. The J gene is TRBJ1-1, the V gene TRBV27; D call uncertain. In germline, CDR1 is MNHEY, CDR2 SMNVEV (reference sequence). V shed 3 bases and J shed 4 bases, with 12 bases lying between them. The CDR3 extends over 14 amino acids.

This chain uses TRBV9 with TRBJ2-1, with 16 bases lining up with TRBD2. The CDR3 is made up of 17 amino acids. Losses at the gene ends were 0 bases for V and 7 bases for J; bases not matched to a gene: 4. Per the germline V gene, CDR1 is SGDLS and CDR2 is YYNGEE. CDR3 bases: TGTGCCAGCAGCGTAGGGGGGACTAGCGGGAGGGTGAATGAGCAGTTCTTC. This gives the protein CASSVGGTSGRVNEQFF.

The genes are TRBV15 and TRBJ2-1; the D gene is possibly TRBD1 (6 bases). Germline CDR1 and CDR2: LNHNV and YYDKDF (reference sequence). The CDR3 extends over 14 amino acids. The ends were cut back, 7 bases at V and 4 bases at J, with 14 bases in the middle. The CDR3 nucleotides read TGTGCCACCAAGTACAGAGGGGGATACAATGAGCAGTTCTTC. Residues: CATKYRGGYNEQFF.

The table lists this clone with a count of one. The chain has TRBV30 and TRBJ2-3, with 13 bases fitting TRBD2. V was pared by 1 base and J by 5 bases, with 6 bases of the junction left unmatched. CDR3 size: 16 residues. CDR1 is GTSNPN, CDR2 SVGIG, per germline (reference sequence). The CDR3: CAWSEGLAGVIDTQYF. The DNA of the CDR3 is TGTGCCTGGAGTGAAGGACTAGCGGGAGTGATAGATACGCAGTATTTT.

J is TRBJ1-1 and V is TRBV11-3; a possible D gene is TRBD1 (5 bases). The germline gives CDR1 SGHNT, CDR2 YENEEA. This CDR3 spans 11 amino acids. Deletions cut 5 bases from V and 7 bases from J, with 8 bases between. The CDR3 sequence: CASSHDSEAFF. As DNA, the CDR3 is TGTGCCAGCAGCCATGACAGTGAAGCTTTCTTT.

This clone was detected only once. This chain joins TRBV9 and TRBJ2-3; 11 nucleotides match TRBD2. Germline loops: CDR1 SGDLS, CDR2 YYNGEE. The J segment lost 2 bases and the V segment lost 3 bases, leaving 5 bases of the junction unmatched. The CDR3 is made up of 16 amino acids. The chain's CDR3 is CASSDGTSGITDTQYF. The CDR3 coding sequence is TGTGCCAGCAGCGACGGGACTAGCGGAATCACAGATACGCAGTATTTT. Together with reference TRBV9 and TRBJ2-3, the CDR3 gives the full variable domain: DSGVTQTPKHLITATGQRVTLRCSPRSGDLSVYWYQQSLDQGLQFLIQYYNGEERAKGNILERFSAQQFPDLHSELNLSSLELGDSALYFCASSDGTSGITDTQYFGPGTRLTVL.